A single sample gave rise to the 25 T cell receptor beta chains below, sequenced in a study of T cells in Graves' hyperthyroidism and ophthalmopathy. It was RNA transcripts that yielded the amplified TCR beta CDR3 regions. The HTBI primer set was used in a first-round RT-PCR of the TCR CDR3. TCRdb analysed the multiplex PCR reads with MiXCR anew, one entry per CDR3 protein. This table has roughly 130,000 distinct CDR3 sequences, about 20% appearing once. Sequenced sample: blood. Source of these receptors: a woman between 45 and 60 years old with Graves' hyperthyroidism that later progressed to Graves' ophthalmopathy.

This clonotype was detected many times. The gene calls are TRBV11-2 and TRBJ2-1; TRBD2 is a possible D gene (6 bases). Germline V gene lookup returns CDR1 SGHAT and CDR2 FQNNGV. V lost 6 bases and J 7 bases, leaving 19 bases between the germline ends. This CDR3 has 15 amino acids. CDR3 loop: CASRLGTGSGNEQFF. The CDR3 DNA is TGTGCCAGCAGGTTGGGTACCGGGAGCGGTAATGAGCAGTTCTTC.

The rearrangement uses TRBV6-1 and TRBJ1-2, with 9 bases that match TRBD1. This CDR3 region has 21 residues. The germline V gene encodes CDR1 MNHNS and CDR2 SASEGT. Trimming took 4 bases from V and 6 from J; bases not matched to a gene: 27. The DNA for the CDR3 is TGTGCCAGCAGTGTCCCCTTTCGCACTTGGAAGGGACAGGGAATGGAGCATGGCTACACCTTC. Protein sequence: CASSVPFRTWKGQGMEHGYTF.

To note about this clonotype: A much bigger clone sits one base away, suggesting this may be a read error. This sequence joins TRBV16 and TRBJ2-2; D unresolved. Germline CDR1 is KGHSY and CDR2 is FQNENV. This CDR3 is built from 13 residues. The CDR3 DNA reads as TGTGCCAGCAGCCAATCGGGCACCGAGGAGCTGTTTTTT. Protein product: CASSQSGTEELFF. The full variable domain, with the rest looked up from reference TRBV16 and TRBJ2-2, is GEEVAQTPKHLVRGEGQKAKLYCAPIKGHSYVFWYQQVLKNEFKFLISFQNENVFDETGMPKERFSAKCLPNSPCSLEIQATKLEDSAVYFCASSQSGTEELFFGEGSRLTVL.

There are many counts of this clonotype. V is TRBV7-8 and J is TRBJ2-1; D perhaps matches TRBD2 (5 bases). The V gene's germline CDR1 is SGHVS and CDR2 FQNEAQ. This CDR3 contains 16 residues. The V and J ends lost 5 bases and 3 bases respectively, with 17 bases between them. The CDR3 sequence is CASSKLGKGSYNEQFF. DNA of the CDR3: TGTGCCAGCAGCAAACTAGGAAAGGGCAGCTACAATGAGCAGTTCTTC.

This clonotype was found a few times. The genes are TRBV7-2 and TRBJ1-1; 10 nucleotides line up with TRBD1. CDR1 and CDR2 from the germline V gene are SGHTA and FQGNSA. V lost 6 bases, J lost 0 bases, and 4 bases stayed unmatched. This CDR3 is 15 amino acids long. The CDR3 DNA is TGTGCCAGCAGGGGACAGGGGCGGATGAACACTGAAGCTTTCTTT. It codes for CASRGQGRMNTEAFF.

This clonotype showed up many times. The chain is built from TRBV6-1 and TRBJ2-5, with a tentative D call TRBD1 (5 bases). The CDR3 contains 11 residues. Trimming left V 8 bases short and J 7 bases short, with 11 bases between. Germline V CDR1 and CDR2: MNHNS, SASEGT. The CDR3 bases are TGTGCCAGCCGCCAGGGTGGGACCCAGTACTTC. Protein: CASRQGGTQYF.

This clonotype has a handful of counts. This sequence joins TRBV4-1 and TRBJ2-1; 15 bases agree with TRBD2. Germline CDR1 is MGHRA and CDR2 is YSYEKL. V lost 4 bases, J lost 8 bases, and 12 bases stayed unmatched. The length of the CDR3 is 18 residues. The CDR3 sequence: CASSPFGLAGGQGDEQFF. The CDR3 DNA sequence: TGCGCCAGCAGCCCTTTCGGACTAGCGGGAGGGCAGGGGGATGAGCAGTTCTTC.

V usage is TRBV7-9 and J usage is TRBJ2-3; D is ambiguous. CDR3 size: 12 residues. Between the trimmed V and J ends, which lost 4 bases and 5 bases, there was a span of 7 bases. Germline CDR1 is SEHNR and CDR2 is FQNEAQ (reference sequence). As DNA, the CDR3 is TGTGCCAGCAGCTACCCCCGAGATACGCAGTATTTT. This sequence encodes CASSYPRDTQYF.

This chain connects TRBV27 to TRBJ1-2; 7 nucleotides align to TRBD1. This CDR3 has 16 amino acids. J lost 5 bases, V lost 6 bases, and 15 bases had no gene match. CDR1 MNHEY and CDR2 SMNVEV come from the germline V gene (reference sequence). In nucleotides, the CDR3 is TGTGCCAGCAGCTTAGTTCGCGGGACAGCCGGTTATGGCTACACCTTC. Protein: CASSLVRGTAGYGYTF.

This clonotype was counted many times. V is TRBV20-1 and J is TRBJ2-5, with D possibly matching TRBD2 (6 bases). Germline lookup yields CDR1 DFQATT and CDR2 SNEGSKA (reference sequence). V gave up 3 bases and J gave up 5 bases, with 13 bases separating them. The CDR3 runs to 13 residues. The CDR3 sequence: CSASRGLRETQYF. The CDR3 DNA reads TGCAGTGCTAGCCGGGGACTGCGGGAGACCCAGTACTTC.

This clonotype has only a few counts. J is TRBJ2-5 and V is TRBV5-4; D possibly matches TRBD1 or TRBD2 (5 bases each). Germline values: CDR1 SGHNT, CDR2 YYREEE (reference sequence). This CDR3 is 13 amino acids long. Between the trimmed V and J ends, which lost 1 base and 4 bases, there was a span of 8 bases. In DNA, the CDR3 is TGTGCCAGCAGCTTGAAAGGGACAGAGACCCAGTACTTC. This codes for CASSLKGTETQYF.

V gene TRBV30 combines with J gene TRBJ2-2; 10 bases match TRBD2. The CDR3 totals 18 residues. Trimming took 3 bases from V and 5 from J; bases not matched to a gene: 15. From germline, CDR1 is GTSNPN and CDR2 SVGIG (reference sequence). CDR3 region: CAWREGVSGRGGTGELFF. In nucleotides, the CDR3 is TGTGCCTGGAGAGAGGGGGTCAGCGGGAGGGGGGGAACCGGGGAGCTGTTTTTT.

This clonotype was detected many times. The rearrangement joins TRBV6-1 to TRBJ2-7, with D possibly TRBD2 on 5 matching bases. Trimming removed 6 bases from V and 7 bases from J, with 22 bases in between. The germline V gene has CDR1 MNHNS and CDR2 SASEGT. CDR3 length equals 15 residues. The CDR3 DNA follows: TGTGCCAGCAGCGAACGGAGGACGGCGGCAGTTGAGCAGTACTTC. Amino acids: CASSERRTAAVEQYF.

This clonotype has a count of ten or more. The chain recombines TRBV11-2 with TRBJ2-5, with a tentative D call TRBD2 (5 bases). The CDR3 totals 17 residues. Trimming took off 6 bases at V and 1 base at J, with 21 bases between the two ends. From germline, CDR1 is SGHAT and CDR2 FQNNGV. CDR3 nucleotide sequence: TGTGCCAGCAGTCCTTCGGGGTTTCGGGTTGGCCAAGAGACCCAGTACTTC. Protein: CASSPSGFRVGQETQYF.

The gene calls are TRBV12-3 or TRBV12-4 and TRBJ2-5; D possibly corresponds to TRBD2 (5 bases). The CDR3 has 14 amino acids. V was trimmed by 1 base and J by 4 bases, leaving 10 bases between them. In DNA, the CDR3 is TGTGCCAGCAGTTTAGGAGCAGGAGGAGAGACCCAGTACTTC. Protein product: CASSLGAGGETQYF.

In its sample, this clonotype was seen many times. V is TRBV28 and J is TRBJ2-2; D is perhaps TRBD1 or TRBD2 (5 bases each). Germline V gene data show CDR1 as MDHEN and CDR2 as SYDVKM. V lost 3 bases, J lost 5 bases, and 10 bases lay in between. The CDR3 contains 14 residues. In DNA, the CDR3 is TGTGCCAGCAGTTTTTTCGGGGCGACCGGGGAGCTGTTTTTT. The encoded protein is CASSFFGATGELFF.

This clonotype was detected ten times or more. This rearrangement joins TRBV2 to TRBJ1-4; 11 positions agree with TRBD1. With V trimmed by 6 bases and J by 2 bases, 5 bases remained unmatched. CDR1 is SNHLY, CDR2 FYNNEI, per germline. The CDR3 covers 16 residues. Here the CDR3 reads CASRMGDRGTNEKLFF. Here the CDR3 DNA reads TGTGCCAGCAGGATGGGGGACAGGGGGACTAATGAAAAACTGTTTTTT.

On this clonotype: A much larger clone lies one base from this, so it may be a read error. This chain connects TRBV3-1 to TRBJ1-2, with 7 nucleotides matching TRBD1. The CDR3 spans 14 residues. CDR1 and CDR2 from the germline V gene are LGHDT and YNNKEL (reference sequence). J was trimmed by 7 bases and V by 6 bases; bases with no gene match: 11. This CDR3 reads CASSANRDSCGYTF. The CDR3 DNA follows: TGTGCCAGCAGTGCAAACCGGGACAGCTGTGGCTACACCTTC.

The J gene is TRBJ2-7, the V gene TRBV7-9; TRBD2 matches 10 bases. The V gene end was trimmed by 5 bases and the J gene end by 3 bases; junction bases not matched to a gene: 10. CDR1 and CDR2 from the germline V gene are SEHNR and FQNEAQ (reference sequence). This CDR3 spans 16 amino acids. The CDR3 region has the DNA TGTGCCAGCAGCCCAAATCGGCTAGCGGGAGTCTACGAGCAGTACTTC. Encoded protein: CASSPNRLAGVYEQYF.

This clonotype was picked up many times. The rearrangement links TRBV10-3 to TRBJ2-1; TRBD1 is a possible D gene (5 bases). Germline CDR1 is ENHRY and CDR2 is SYGVKD. V gave up 4 bases and J gave up 3 bases, with 10 bases separating them. The length of the CDR3 is 14 residues. The CDR3 nucleotides are TGTGCCATCAGTGCGGCAGGGCTCTACAATGAGCAGTTCTTC. It specifies CAISAAGLYNEQFF.

This clonotype was seen ten or more times. The chain has TRBV12-3 or TRBV12-4 and TRBJ2-4; either TRBD1 or TRBD2 may supply D (5 bases each). The CDR3 has 14 residues. V was trimmed by 3 bases and J by 9 bases, leaving 15 bases between them. The CDR3 nucleotides are TGTGCCAGCAGTTTCCGGGACCGATCTCGCATTCAGTACTTC. Its protein product is CASSFRDRSRIQYF.

The gene calls are TRBV13 and TRBJ2-5; 7 positions match TRBD1. Losses at the gene ends were 5 bases for V and 2 bases for J; bases not matched to a gene: 8. The CDR3 consists of 15 residues. CDR1 is PRHDT and CDR2 is FYEKMQ in the germline V gene (reference sequence). This CDR3 is CASSPWGQIQETQYF. CDR3 nucleotides: TGTGCCAGCAGCCCCTGGGGACAGATACAAGAGACCCAGTACTTC.

This clonotype was detected only a few times. The chain has TRBV6-1 and TRBJ2-1; D call uncertain. V was shortened by 7 bases and J by 0 bases, with 10 bases between the two germline ends. The CDR3 totals 14 residues. Germline values: CDR1 MNHNS, CDR2 SASEGT. The CDR3: CASNVLASYNEQFF. The CDR3 DNA is TGTGCCAGCAATGTCCTGGCCTCCTACAATGAGCAGTTCTTC.

As regards this clonotype: This may arise from a read error, as a much more abundant clone is one base away. The chain uses TRBV6-1 and TRBJ2-7; D is unresolved. V dropped 5 bases and J dropped 9 bases, with 20 bases sitting between them. Germline V gene data show CDR1 as MNHNS and CDR2 as SASEGT. The length of the CDR3 is 14 residues. CDR3 in amino acids: CASSRAPRIHGQYF. DNA of the CDR3: TGTGCCAGCAGTCGGGCCCCGAGAATCCACGGGCAGTACTTC.

This clonotype was detected ten times or more. CDR3 protein: CASSWTELAGEATDTQYF. The CDR3 nucleotides read TGTGCCAGCAGTTGGACAGAGCTAGCGGGAGAGGCCACAGATACGCAGTATTTT. The V and J genes are TRBV28 and TRBJ2-3; 10 bases are shared with TRBD2. Germline loops: CDR1 MDHEN, CDR2 SYDVKM. Trimming at V came to 4 bases and at J to 2 bases, leaving 12 bases not matched to a gene. CDR3 length: 18 residues.